This T cell receptor (beta chain) was recovered during a study of T cell responses to AZD1222 COVID-19 vaccine. Study-level points and caveats: Regions 160-218 and 743-854 held dominance among vaccine-associated CD4 TCRs, which spanned spike. Clonal diversity may have been underestimated, and the donors were mostly white British, with more females than males. Nearly half of unique spike-specific TCRs reportedly avoided B.1.351 and B.1.1.7 mutated regions.

Regarding this clone: Its antigen is as yet unknown.

This CDR3 is 13 amino acids long. V was shortened by 4 bases and J by 3 bases, with 9 bases between the two germline ends. CDR1 and CDR2 from the germline V gene are MNHEY and SMNVEV (reference sequence). This table comes from immunoSEQ multiplex PCR, and its TCRdb copy is limited to in-frame clones, with some not included. Seen here are about 120,000 clones, approximately 89% observed once, and the top ten hold approximately 4.8%. The specimen was peripheral blood, collected on day 0 of AZD1222 vaccination. The chain has TRBV27 and TRBJ1-2; possibly TRBD1 for D (6 bases). This clonotype was obtained from an adult in good health. This CDR3 is CASSSDRYYGYTF. For the CDR3, the DNA is TGTGCCAGCAGTTCGGACAGATACTATGGCTACACCTTC.